The clone carrying this TCR beta chain was found a few times. The CDR3 contains 14 residues. V shed 5 bases and J 9 bases; nucleotides not matched to a gene: 8. CDR1 and CDR2 from the germline V gene are SGDLS and YYNGEE. The data originate from a study of Ad26.COV2.S vaccination and SARS-CoV-2 variants. In the study overall: Donor had been placed in the Ad26.COV2.S arm of the COV1001 trial.

The data were produced by immunoSEQ multiplex PCR, yet TCRdb's version contains in-frame clones alone and is incomplete. The table lists more than 300,000 clones, around 84% of them singletons, with 1.9% in the top ten. Described treatment: 15 to 20 received Ad26.COV2.S at low or high dose, single or two shots; about 5 received placebo; per-sample allocation not given. Sampling happened 63 days after the first vaccine or placebo injection. Sample: peripheral blood, taken in a trial of Ad26.COV2.S vaccine versus placebo. The V call is TRBV9, the J call TRBJ1-3; TRBD1 agrees at 10 bases. The clonotype comes from a person between 18 and 65 years old who received the Ad26.COV2.S COVID-19 vaccine or a placebo. The CDR3 DNA is TGTGCCAGCAGGGCGGGACAGGGGTTCGGCACCATATATTTT. Translating it yields CASRAGQGFGTIYF.